This T cell receptor (beta chain) is from a study of cytomegalovirus exposure and HLA in healthy donors. In this sample, this clone turned up a few times. What it binds is unknown. Primers: 60 Vbeta forward and 13 Jbeta reverse. The method was immunoSEQ multiplex PCR; TCRdb's version includes in-frame clones alone and lacks a portion of them. The data contain about 160,000 clones, 70% to 85% of them seen just once; the ten biggest clones take up under 6.5%. This CDR3 is 15 amino acids long. The trim removed 6 bases at V and 4 bases at J, leaving 11 bases unmatched. Germline CDR1 reads KGHSH; CDR2 reads LQKENI. Study-wide points: Reportedly, a later analysis found an Asian-associated ancestry cluster had fewer N-insertions than the roughly 700-donor mean.

The chain recombines TRBV18 with TRBJ2-7; TRBD1 matches at 8 bases. Sequencing used PBMCs. This TCR came from a man over 45 in good health and CMV-seropositive. The CDR3 DNA is TGTGCCAGCTCTCTTCAACAGGGGGGCCAGTACGAGCAGTACTTC. Translated: CASSLQQGGQYEQYF.